Many counts were recorded for the clone carrying this T cell receptor beta chain. Antigen unknown. This specimen belongs to a study of breast tumors, draining lymph nodes, adjacent tissues. Findings and caveats of the study: Most tumor T cells seemingly derive from lymph node, then expand in tumor. Tumor TCR diversity was below lymph nodes but above nontumor tissue. Compared with basal-like, luminal-like tumors shared significantly more repertoire with nontumor tissue.

Samples came from axillary lymph nodes draining the breast cancer. TCRdb processed the multiplex PCR reads anew with MiXCR; each CDR3 protein has one entry. The sample consists of fewer than 150,000 distinct CDR3 sequences, 21% of them appearing once. Unmatched junction bases numbered 9, after V lost 6 bases and J lost 4 bases. Germline loops: CDR1 MDHEN, CDR2 SYDVKM. This CDR3 spans 15 amino acids. Sequenced material: axillary lymph node tissue. The chain combines TRBV28 with TRBJ1-2; 9 bases match TRBD1. This TCR derives from a female donor with breast cancer. Some clones in this sample may be carry-over from other donors' samples. The chain's CDR3 is CASSHSTGGVYGYTF. The CDR3 DNA sequence: TGTGCCAGCAGCCACTCGACAGGGGGAGTCTATGGCTACACCTTC.